The rows below give T cell receptor beta chains drawn from one sample of a study of shared clonotypes between healthy human individuals. Here immunoSEQ multiplex PCR was the method, and the copy in TCRdb shows in-frame clones only, minus some. The table includes roughly 2.6 million clones, around nine tenths detected once. Material: naive CD4+ T cells sorted from blood. These receptors all come from a man aged 18 to 29 in good health. The CDR3 runs from the conserved cysteine through the conserved F or W. D genes are given only for firm matches. Expanded clones are given a class, and other clones once, few, many or no size at all.

v_gene	j_gene	abundance	d_gene	CDR3nt	CDR3aa
TRBV7-9	TRBJ1-2	NA	NA	TGTGCCAGCAGCTTAGGGGCGGGATATGGCTACACCTTC	CASSLGAGYGYTF
TRBV28	TRBJ2-7	NA	NA	TGTGCCAGCAGTTTAGTAGTTTCCTACGAGCAGTACTTC	CASSLVVSYEQYF
TRBV19	TRBJ1-2	NA	NA	TGTGCCAGTAGTATAGATCCCACAGGCTATGGCTACACCTTC	CASSIDPTGYGYTF
TRBV18	TRBJ2-7	NA	TRBD1	TGTGCCAGCTCACCATCTACGGGACAGGGGGCTGACGAGCAGTACTTC	CASSPSTGQGADEQYF
TRBV10-3	TRBJ2-7	few	NA	TGTGCCATCAGCGCGGCAGCTCCCTACGAGCAGTACTTC	CAISAAAPYEQYF
TRBV27	TRBJ2-7	NA	NA	TGTGCCAGCAGTTTATCGTACCAGGCCCCGTCCCCGGGAGAGCAGTACTTC	CASSLSYQAPSPGEQYF
TRBV10-1	TRBJ2-2	NA	TRBD1	TGCGCCAGCAGCGCTGACAGGGCAGAGAACACCGGGGAGCTGTTTTTT	CASSADRAENTGELFF
TRBV5-4	TRBJ1-1	NA	NA	TGTGCCAGCAGCTTAGAGAGGAACACTGAAGCTTTCTTT	CASSLERNTEAFF
TRBV7-2	TRBJ2-6	NA	NA	TGTGCCAGCAGCCCAGGGGGGGCGCTCTCTGGGGCCAACGTCCTGACTTTC	CASSPGGALSGANVLTF
TRBV5-1	TRBJ2-5	NA	TRBD2	TGCGCCAGCAGCTTGGAAGGCGGGAGGGCCCAAGAGACCCAGTACTTC	CASSLEGGRAQETQYF
TRBV6-5	TRBJ2-5	NA	TRBD1	TGTGCCAGCAGGGGGAGTAGGGACAGCCCCTCGGAGCAGTACTTC	CASRGSRDSPSEQYF
TRBV18	TRBJ2-3	NA	NA	TGTGCCAGCTCACCTCTGCCCACCGCGCAGGGATCGCAAGATACGCAGTATTTT	CASSPLPTAQGSQDTQYF
TRBV30	TRBJ1-1	NA	NA	TGTGCCTGGAGTGCGAAGAGGAACACTGAAGCTTTCTTT	CAWSAKRNTEAFF
TRBV10-3	TRBJ1-5	NA	NA	TGTGCCATCAGCCTTAGCAATCAGCCCCAGCATTTT	CAISLSNQPQHF
TRBV28	TRBJ2-1	NA	TRBD2	TGTGCCAGCAGTACCCTTGGGACTAGCGGGCGATACAATGAGCAGTTCTTC	CASSTLGTSGRYNEQFF
TRBV10-3	TRBJ2-3	once	NA	TGTGCCATCAAGGTGACGGATACGCAGTATTTT	CAIKVTDTQYF
TRBV28	TRBJ2-7	NA	NA	TGTGCCAGCAGTTTGGGCCCTTGGTCCTCGAGGAGGGGCCCTCTTACCTACGAGCAGTACTTC	CASSLGPWSSRRGPLTYEQYF
TRBV11-3	TRBJ2-7	NA	TRBD2	TGTGCCAGCAGCCCGCTCAGCGGGGCTGAGCAGTACTTC	CASSPLSGAEQYF
TRBV19	TRBJ2-7	NA	TRBD2	TGTGCCAGTAGTGCCAGACTAGCGGGAGGCTACGAGCAGTACTTC	CASSARLAGGYEQYF
TRBV19	TRBJ2-1	NA	TRBD2	TGTGCCAGTATTCTGACTAGCGGCTCCTACAATGAGCAGTTCTTC	CASILTSGSYNEQFF
TRBV7-9	TRBJ2-5	NA	NA	TGTGCCAGCAGCTCGCTCTCGGGGCGGCAAGAGACCCAGTACTTC	CASSSLSGRQETQYF
TRBV11-2	TRBJ2-1	NA	NA	TGTGCCAGCAGCTTATGGATGGGAGAGGCCTACAATGAGCAGTTCTTC	CASSLWMGEAYNEQFF
TRBV27	TRBJ1-2	NA	NA	TGTGCCAGCAAGCGTGGCAGGGAAGCTAACTATGGCTACACCTTC	CASKRGREANYGYTF
TRBV9	TRBJ1-1	NA	NA	TGTGCCAGCAGCAAACAGAACATGAACACTGAAGCTTTCTTT	CASSKQNMNTEAFF
TRBV29-1	TRBJ2-5	NA	TRBD1	TGCAGCGTTGAAGAGATGCAGGGGGCCCAGTACTTC	CSVEEMQGAQYF
TRBV4-1	TRBJ1-5	NA	TRBD1	TGCGCCAGCAGCCAAGTCGGACAGGGGCAGGGGCAGCCCCAGCATTTT	CASSQVGQGQGQPQHF
TRBV5-1	TRBJ2-3	NA	NA	TGCGCCAGCAGTATCACAGATACGCAGTATTTT	CASSITDTQYF
TRBV5-6	TRBJ1-6	NA	TRBD1	TGTGCCAGCAGCTTGGCGGGGGACAGGGTTAATTCACCCCTCCACTTT	CASSLAGDRVNSPLHF
TRBV28	TRBJ2-7	few	NA	TGTGCCAGCGGCCGGACAGTGCCCTACGAGCAGTACTTC	CASGRTVPYEQYF
TRBV2	TRBJ1-4	NA	TRBD1	TGTGCCAGCCGAACAGGGGCTAAGGTGTCAACTAATGAAAAACTGTTTTTT	CASRTGAKVSTNEKLFF
TRBV5-5	TRBJ2-1	NA	NA	TGTGCCAGCAGCTTGGCCTCAGGTACCGGTGAGCAGTTCTTC	CASSLASGTGEQFF
TRBV29-1	TRBJ2-2	NA	NA	TGCAGCGTGCCCCGGGACGTCGGGGAGCTGTTTTTT	CSVPRDVGELFF
TRBV7-8	TRBJ2-7	NA	TRBD1	TGTGCCAGCAGCCCGGGGACAGGATCCCTCTACGAGCAGTACTTC	CASSPGTGSLYEQYF
TRBV18	TRBJ2-7	NA	TRBD1	TGTGCCAGCTCTTACCGGGACAGGGGTGACGAGCAGTACTTC	CASSYRDRGDEQYF
TRBV6-1	TRBJ2-7	NA	NA	TGTGCCAGCAGAGAGGGGGGGGACGAGCAGTACTTC	CASREGGDEQYF
TRBV19	TRBJ1-2	once	NA	TGTGCCACCAAACGAGGGCAGCCCCCACTCTACACCTTC	CATKRGQPPLYTF
TRBV7-2	TRBJ1-2	NA	NA	TGTGCCAGCAGCTTAGGGCTTACATTACTCCCTGGTGATGGCTACACCTTC	CASSLGLTLLPGDGYTF
TRBV7-9	TRBJ2-7	NA	NA	TGTGCCAGCAGCTTAGTCCGCGGGGGCGTCTCCTACGAGCAGTACTTC	CASSLVRGGVSYEQYF
TRBV6-1	TRBJ2-2	NA	NA	TGTGCCAGCAAAATCACCGGGGAGCTGTTTTTT	CASKITGELFF
TRBV9	TRBJ2-4	NA	NA	TGTGCCAGCAGCCCGCCCGGGCACGGAGAAAACATTCAGTACTTC	CASSPPGHGENIQYF
TRBV20-1	TRBJ1-1	few	NA	TGCAGTGCTCTCCAAACTGAAGCTTTCTTT	CSALQTEAFF
TRBV2	TRBJ1-4	NA	TRBD1	TGTGCCAGCAGTGCAGACAGGGGTGATGAAAAACTGTTTTTT	CASSADRGDEKLFF
TRBV7-9	TRBJ2-5	NA	NA	TGTGCCAGCAGCTTAGGGGGATCAGAGACCCAGTACTTC	CASSLGGSETQYF
TRBV7-7	TRBJ1-5	NA	NA	TGTGCACGAGTCCGGGGGTGGTATCAGACTTGCAATCAGCCCCAGCATTTT	CARVRGWYQTCNQPQHF
TRBV7-9	TRBJ2-7	few	NA	TGTGCCAGCAGCTTAGATAAGGACAGTCGATCAGGGCAGTACTTC	CASSLDKDSRSGQYF
TRBV4-2	TRBJ1-2	few	NA	TGTGCCAGCAGCCAAGTGGGGGGCTACACCTTC	CASSQVGGYTF
TRBV4-3	TRBJ1-1	NA	NA	TGCGCCAGCAGCCCAGCCTTTACTTTGAACACTGAAGCTTTCTTT	CASSPAFTLNTEAFF
TRBV5-1	TRBJ1-3	NA	NA	TGCGCCAGCAGCTTCACAGAGGCCCCTAACTCTGGAAACACCATATATTTT	CASSFTEAPNSGNTIYF
TRBV29-1	TRBJ1-1	NA	NA	TGCAGCGTTGGGCAGGTGGGTTTTGACACTGAAGCTTTCTTT	CSVGQVGFDTEAFF
TRBV19	TRBJ2-2	once	TRBD1	TGTGCCAGTAGCGCCGGGACAGGGGGGTGGTCCGGGGAGCTGTTTTTT	CASSAGTGGWSGELFF
TRBV4-2	TRBJ1-6	NA	TRBD1	TGTGCCAGCGCCGCATCGGGACAGACTAATTCACCCCTCCACTTT	CASAASGQTNSPLHF
TRBV9	TRBJ2-3	NA	TRBD2	TGTGCCAGCAGCGTAGGAGGACTAGCCAACACAGATACGCAGTATTTT	CASSVGGLANTDTQYF
TRBV5-1	TRBJ2-3	NA	NA	TGCGCCAGCAAACGACTAGACACAGATACGCAGTATTTT	CASKRLDTDTQYF
TRBV5-1	TRBJ2-1	once	TRBD2	TGCGCCAGCAGCTCCGGGACTAGTCCCTCCAATGAGCAGTTCTTC	CASSSGTSPSNEQFF
TRBV6-6	TRBJ1-1	NA	NA	TGTGCCAGCAGTCCCCGGACACCTAACACTGAAGCTTTCTTT	CASSPRTPNTEAFF
TRBV6-5	TRBJ1-2	NA	NA	TGTGCCAGCAGTGCCACGGGGCCCTATGGCTACACCTTC	CASSATGPYGYTF
TRBV10-2	TRBJ1-1	few	TRBD1	TGCGCCAGCAGGGCCGGGACAGCGAACACTGAAGCTTTCTTT	CASRAGTANTEAFF
TRBV5-4	TRBJ1-6	NA	TRBD1	TGTGCCAGCAGCTTGGGGGGACAGGAAAATTCACCCCTCCACTTT	CASSLGGQENSPLHF
TRBV7-8	TRBJ1-1	NA	NA	TGTGCCAGCAGCCTAAAATGGGACACTGAAGCTTTCTTT	CASSLKWDTEAFF